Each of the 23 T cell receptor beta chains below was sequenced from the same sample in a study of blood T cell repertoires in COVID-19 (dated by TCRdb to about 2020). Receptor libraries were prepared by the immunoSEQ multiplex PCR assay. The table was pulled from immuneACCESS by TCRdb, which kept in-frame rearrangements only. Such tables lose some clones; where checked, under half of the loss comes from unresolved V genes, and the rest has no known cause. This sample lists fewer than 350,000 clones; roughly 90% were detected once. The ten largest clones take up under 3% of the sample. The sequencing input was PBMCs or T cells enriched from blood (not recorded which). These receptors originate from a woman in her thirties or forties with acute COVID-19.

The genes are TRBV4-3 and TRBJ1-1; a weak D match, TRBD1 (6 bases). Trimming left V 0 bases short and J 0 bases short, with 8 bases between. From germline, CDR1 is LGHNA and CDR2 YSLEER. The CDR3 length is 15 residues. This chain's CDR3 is CASSQDRGMNTEAFF. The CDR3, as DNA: TGCGCCAGCAGCCAAGACAGGGGTATGAACACTGAAGCTTTCTTT.

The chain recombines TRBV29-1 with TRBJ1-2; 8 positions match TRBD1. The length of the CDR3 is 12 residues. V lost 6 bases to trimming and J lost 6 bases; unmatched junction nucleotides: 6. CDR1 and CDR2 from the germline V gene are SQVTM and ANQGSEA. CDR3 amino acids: CSVWGTGDGYTF. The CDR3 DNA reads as TGCAGCGTCTGGGGGACAGGAGATGGCTACACCTTC.

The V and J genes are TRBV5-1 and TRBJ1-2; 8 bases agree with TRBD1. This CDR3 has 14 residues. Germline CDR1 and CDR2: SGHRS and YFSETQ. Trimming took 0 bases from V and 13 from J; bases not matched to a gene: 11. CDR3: CASSLAGTGQLLTF. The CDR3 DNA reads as TGCGCCAGCAGCTTGGCCGGGACAGGACAGCTCCTCACCTTC.

CDR3 region: CASSDRQVFSYNEQFF. DNA of the CDR3: TGTGCCAGCAGTGACCGACAGGTTTTCTCCTACAATGAGCAGTTCTTC. This chain links TRBV2 with TRBJ2-1, with D tentatively TRBD1 (6 bases). The germline gives CDR1 SNHLY, CDR2 FYNNEI. The CDR3 extends over 16 amino acids. The V end lost 3 bases, the J end lost 0 bases, and 12 bases lay between the germline ends.

The CDR3 reads CASSPSGLVPPETQYF. DNA for the CDR3: TGTGCCAGCAGCCCCAGTGGTCTAGTGCCCCCAGAGACCCAGTACTTC. The chain employs TRBV9 and TRBJ2-5; D not resolved. The V end was cut by 4 bases, the J end by 4 bases, with 20 bases between. Germline CDR1 reads SGDLS; CDR2 reads YYNGEE. The CDR3 runs 16 residues.

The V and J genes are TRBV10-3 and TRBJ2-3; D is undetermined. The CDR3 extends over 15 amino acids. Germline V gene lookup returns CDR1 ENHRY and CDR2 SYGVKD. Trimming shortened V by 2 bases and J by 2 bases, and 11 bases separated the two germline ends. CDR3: CAISEPEDNTDTQYF. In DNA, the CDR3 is TGTGCCATCAGTGAGCCTGAAGACAACACAGATACGCAGTATTTT.

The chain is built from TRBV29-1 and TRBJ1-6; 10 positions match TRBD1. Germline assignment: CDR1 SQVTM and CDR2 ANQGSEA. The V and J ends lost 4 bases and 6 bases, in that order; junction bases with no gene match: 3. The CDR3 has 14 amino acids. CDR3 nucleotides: TGCAGCGTTGCGACAGGGGGCCGTAATTCACCCCTCCACTTT. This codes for CSVATGGRNSPLHF.

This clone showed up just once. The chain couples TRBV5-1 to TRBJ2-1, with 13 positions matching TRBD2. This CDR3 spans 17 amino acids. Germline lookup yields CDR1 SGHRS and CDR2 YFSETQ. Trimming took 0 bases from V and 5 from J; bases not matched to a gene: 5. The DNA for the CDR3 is TGCGCCAGCAGCTTGGGGCGACTAGCGGGGGGACACAATGAGCAGTTCTTC. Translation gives CASSLGRLAGGHNEQFF.

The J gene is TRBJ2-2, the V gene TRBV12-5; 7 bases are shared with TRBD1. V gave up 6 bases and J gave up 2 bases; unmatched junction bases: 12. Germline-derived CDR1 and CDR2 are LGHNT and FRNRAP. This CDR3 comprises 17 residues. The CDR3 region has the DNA TGTGCTAGTGGGCCGGGGACAGCCATTTTCAACACCGGGGAGCTGTTTTTT. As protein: CASGPGTAIFNTGELFF.

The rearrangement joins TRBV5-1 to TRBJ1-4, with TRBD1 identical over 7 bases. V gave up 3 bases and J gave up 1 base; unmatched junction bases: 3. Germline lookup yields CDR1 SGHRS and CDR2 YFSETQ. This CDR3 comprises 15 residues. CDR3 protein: CASSSQGGTNEKLFF. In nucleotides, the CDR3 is TGCGCCAGCAGCTCTCAGGGGGGAACTAATGAAAAACTGTTTTTT.

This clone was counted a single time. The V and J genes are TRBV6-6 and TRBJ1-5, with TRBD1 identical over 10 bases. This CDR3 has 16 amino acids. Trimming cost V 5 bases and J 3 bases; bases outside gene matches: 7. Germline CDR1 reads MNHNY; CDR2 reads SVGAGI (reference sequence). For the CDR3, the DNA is TGTGCCAGCAGTCGCATAGGGACAGGGGACAATCAGCCCCAGCATTTT. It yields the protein CASSRIGTGDNQPQHF.

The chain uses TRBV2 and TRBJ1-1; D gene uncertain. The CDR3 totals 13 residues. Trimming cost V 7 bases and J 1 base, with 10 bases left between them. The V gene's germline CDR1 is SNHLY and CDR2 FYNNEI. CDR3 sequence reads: CASNRGGNTEAFF. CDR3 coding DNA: TGTGCCAGCAACCGGGGAGGGAACACTGAAGCTTTCTTT.

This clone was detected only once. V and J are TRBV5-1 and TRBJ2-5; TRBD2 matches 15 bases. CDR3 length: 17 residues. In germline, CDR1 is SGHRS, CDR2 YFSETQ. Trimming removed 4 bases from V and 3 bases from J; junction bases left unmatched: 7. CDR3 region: CASSVGLAGGNKETQYF. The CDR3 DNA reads TGCGCCAGCAGCGTAGGACTAGCGGGGGGGAATAAAGAGACCCAGTACTTC.

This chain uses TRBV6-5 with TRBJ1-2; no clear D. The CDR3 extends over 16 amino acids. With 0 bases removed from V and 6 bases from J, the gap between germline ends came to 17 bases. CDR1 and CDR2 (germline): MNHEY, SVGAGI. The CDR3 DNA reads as TGTGCCAGCAGTTACTCGGCCAACACCTTCGTGGATGGCTACACCTTC. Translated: CASSYSANTFVDGYTF.

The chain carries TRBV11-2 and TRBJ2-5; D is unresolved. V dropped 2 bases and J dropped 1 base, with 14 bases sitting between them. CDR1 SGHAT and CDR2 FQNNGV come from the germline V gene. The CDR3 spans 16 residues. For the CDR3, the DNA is TGTGCCAGCAGCTTAAGTAGCAGCTACGCCCAAGAGACCCAGTACTTC. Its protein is CASSLSSSYAQETQYF.

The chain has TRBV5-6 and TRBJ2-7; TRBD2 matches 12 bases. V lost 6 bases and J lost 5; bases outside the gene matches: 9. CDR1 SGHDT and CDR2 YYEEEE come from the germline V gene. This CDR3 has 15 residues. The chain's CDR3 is CASNHGTSGPHEQYF. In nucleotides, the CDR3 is TGTGCCAGCAACCACGGGACTAGCGGGCCCCACGAGCAGTACTTC. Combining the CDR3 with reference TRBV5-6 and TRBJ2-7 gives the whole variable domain DAGVTQSPTHLIKTRGQQVTLRCSPKSGHDTVSWYQQALGQGPQFIFQYYEEEERQRGNFPDRFSGHQFPNYSSELNVNALLLGDSALYLCASNHGTSGPHEQYFGPGTRLTVT.

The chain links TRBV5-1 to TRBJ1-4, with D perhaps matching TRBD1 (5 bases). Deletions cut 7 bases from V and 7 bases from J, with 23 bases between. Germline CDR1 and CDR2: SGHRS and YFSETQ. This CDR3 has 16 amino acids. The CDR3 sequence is CASGLGTEGSGEKLFF. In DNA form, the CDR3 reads TGCGCCAGCGGACTAGGGACTGAAGGTTCGGGTGAAAAACTGTTTTTT.

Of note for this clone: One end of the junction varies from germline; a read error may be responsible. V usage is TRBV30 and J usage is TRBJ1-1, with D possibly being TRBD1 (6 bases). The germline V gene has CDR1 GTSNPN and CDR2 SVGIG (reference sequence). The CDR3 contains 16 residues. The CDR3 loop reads CAWSGSTGFWNAEAFF. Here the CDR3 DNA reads TGTGCCTGGAGTGGCAGTACAGGGTTTTGGAACGCTGAAGCTTTCTTT.

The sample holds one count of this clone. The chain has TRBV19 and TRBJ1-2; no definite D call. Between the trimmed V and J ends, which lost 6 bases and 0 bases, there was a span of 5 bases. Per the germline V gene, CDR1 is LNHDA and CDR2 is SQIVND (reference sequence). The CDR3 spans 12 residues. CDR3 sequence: CASRRANYGYTF. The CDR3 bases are TGTGCCAGTAGGAGGGCTAACTATGGCTACACCTTC.

The CDR3 here is CASIVSGNQETQYF. The CDR3 region has the DNA TGTGCCAGCATCGTTAGCGGGAACCAAGAGACCCAGTACTTC. The chain carries TRBV7-9 and TRBJ2-5; 8 nucleotides line up with TRBD2. Germline CDR1 is SEHNR and CDR2 is FQNEAQ (reference sequence). J lost 0 bases, V lost 7 bases, and 4 bases had no gene match. The CDR3 consists of 14 residues. Combining the CDR3 with reference TRBV7-9 and TRBJ2-5 gives the whole variable domain DTGVSQNPRHKITKRGQNVTFRCDPISEHNRLYWYRQTLGQGPEFLTYFQNEAQLEKSRLLSDRFSAERPKGSFSTLEIQRTEQGDSAMYLCASIVSGNQETQYFGPGTRLLVL.

CDR3 coding DNA: TGTGCCAGCAGTTTACGGCTAGCGGGGGAATATTCCTACGAGCAGTACTTC. It yields the protein CASSLRLAGEYSYEQYF. The V and J genes are TRBV27 and TRBJ2-7, with 10 bases that match TRBD2. CDR3 length equals 17 residues. Trimming cost V 2 bases and J 1 base; bases outside gene matches: 8. From germline, CDR1 is MNHEY and CDR2 SMNVEV (reference sequence).

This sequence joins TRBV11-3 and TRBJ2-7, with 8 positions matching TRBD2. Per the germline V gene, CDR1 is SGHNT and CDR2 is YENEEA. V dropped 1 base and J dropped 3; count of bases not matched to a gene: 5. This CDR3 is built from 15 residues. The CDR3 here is CASSLGSGTYYEQYF. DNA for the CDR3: TGTGCCAGCAGCTTAGGTAGCGGGACGTACTACGAGCAGTACTTC.

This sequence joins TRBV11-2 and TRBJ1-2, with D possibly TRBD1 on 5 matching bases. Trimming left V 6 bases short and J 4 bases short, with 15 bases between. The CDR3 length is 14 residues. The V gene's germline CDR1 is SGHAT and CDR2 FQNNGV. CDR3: CASRPQGRAYGYTF. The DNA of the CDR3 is TGTGCCAGCAGACCCCAGGGCAGGGCCTATGGCTACACCTTC.